This T cell receptor (beta chain) was retrieved from a study of T cell responses to AZD1222 COVID-19 vaccine (dated by TCRdb to the early 2020s). The study in broad terms: AZD1222 recipients given second doses at about 4 weeks or at about 12 weeks were pooled, since spike-specific TCR depth and breadth were not found to differ between the two schedules. TCR sequencing covered fewer than 250 trial participants: 200 to 210 given two doses of AZD1222 and 26 given two doses of MenACWY control vaccine. Trial participants were enrolled into age subgroups of 18-55, 56-69 and 70-plus years, which contained around 150, 29 and 61 TCR-sequenced participants, respectively. Findings and caveats that apply to the study as a whole: A significant rise in spike-specific TCR breadth and depth was observed after two AZD1222 doses relative to day 0 and relative to MenACWY recipients. In the small 56-69-year group, the increase in depth fell short of significance, most likely because of low power. CD4 TCRs associated with the vaccine covered the entire spike protein, and the dominant responses were in regions 160-218 and 743-854. Reportedly, almost half of the unique spike-specific TCRs recognized epitopes lying outside the regions that are mutated in the B.1.351 and B.1.1.7 variants. Most participants were white British and females outnumbered males, and the authors suggested that clonal diversity may have been underestimated. Only five to seven AZD1222 recipients were SARS-CoV-2 seropositive at baseline, limiting conclusions about previously exposed vaccinees. Because no day 14 peak-response samples were available, the repertoires could be characterized only after the peak T cell response.

The sample's time point, from its label and the paper: baseline before first vaccination. The vaccinee samples were drawn from two UK trials, COV001 and COV002, one of which was a single-blind randomized controlled phase 2/3 trial testing AZD1222 (ChAdOx1 nCoV-19) in healthy adults. For TCRbeta chain sequencing, PBMC samples from trial participants were taken at day 0 and at day 28 after the second dose. The CDR3 regions of human TCRbeta chains were subjected to immunosequencing. As for the authors' bioinformatics: Repertoire TCRs were matched against a reference library of SARS-CoV-2-specific TCRs generated with the MIRA antigen-specificity platform. Breadth was defined as the fraction of unique TCRs that were SARS-CoV-2-associated. Depth was defined as the fraction of total T cells that were SARS-CoV-2-associated. Using the MIRA data, every spike-specific TCR was mapped to the spike region that the TCR reacted to and assigned to either a CD4 or a CD8 class. Log10-transformed breadth and depth values were compared by one-way ANOVA with Sidak's multiple comparisons tests. TCRdb stores this immuneACCESS table with in-frame sequences only. Part of the clones is absent; in the studies checked, under half of the shortfall reflects unresolved V genes, and no reason is known for the rest. The V and J calls and clone size were taken over from that table, and D and trimming were inferred from the DNA. This sample holds some 97,000 clones; around nine tenths were observed only once. About 3% of the sample is taken by the ten largest.

From its cysteine to its phenylalanine, the CDR3 spans 14 amino acids. Only CDR3 DNA is held: 42 bases, read in frame from base 1. The germline ends are 14 bases apart after V is trimmed by 3 bases and J by 6 bases. CDR1 and CDR2, per the germline V gene, are MDHEN and SYDVKM. As for this clone: No cognate antigen has been identified for it. Base qualities are not at hand, and no much larger clone is one base apart.

The sample in question was peripheral blood, obtained on day 0 of AZD1222 vaccination. The origin of this receptor is an adult in good health. This chain is built from TRBV28 and TRBJ1-2; the D segment could be TRBD1, given 5 matching bases. CDR3 region: CASSFGGIDDGYTF. The DNA sequence reads TGTGCCAGCAGTTTCGGGGGAATCGATGATGGCTACACCTTC.